This entry features one T cell receptor (beta chain) sequence. What it recognizes is unknown. TCRdb's copy holds only in-frame clones and misses some; the assay was immunoSEQ multiplex PCR. Among around 71,000 clones listed, approximately 94% were seen once. The source of the sample is a study of graft-versus-host responses after intestinal transplantation. As for the study in general: Recipients were all induced with anti-thymocyte globulin, then given tacrolimus and steroids for about three years. Findings and limits, study-wide: GvH clones turned up in recipient marrow; some had shown up first in ileum or blood.

There are 14 residues in the CDR3. The V gene's germline CDR1 is KGHSH and CDR2 LQKENI. The junction had 5 bases not matched to a gene; V was cut back by 6 bases and J by 3 bases. The V gene is TRBV18, the J gene TRBJ2-7; 10 nucleotides align to TRBD1. Material: unstimulated CD8+ T cells sorted from spleen or lymph node cells, obtained before intestinal transplant. This clonotype was obtained from a human donor who received an intestinal transplant. This chain's CDR3 is CASSPGTGDYEQYF. CDR3 nucleotides: TGTGCCAGCTCCCCCGGGACAGGGGACTACGAGCAGTACTTC.